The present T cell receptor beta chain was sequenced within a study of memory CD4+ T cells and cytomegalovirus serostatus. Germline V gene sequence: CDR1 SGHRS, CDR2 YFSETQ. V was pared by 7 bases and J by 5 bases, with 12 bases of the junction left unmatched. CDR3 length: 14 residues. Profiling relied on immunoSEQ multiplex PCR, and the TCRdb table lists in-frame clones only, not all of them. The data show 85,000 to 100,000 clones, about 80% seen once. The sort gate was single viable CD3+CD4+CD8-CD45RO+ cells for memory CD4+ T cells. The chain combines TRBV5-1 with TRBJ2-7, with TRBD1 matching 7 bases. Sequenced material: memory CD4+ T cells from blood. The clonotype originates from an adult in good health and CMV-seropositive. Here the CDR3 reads CASGWGTELDEQYF. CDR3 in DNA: TGCGCCAGCGGGTGGGGGACAGAGCTGGACGAGCAGTACTTC.